These 15 T cell receptor beta chains were all obtained from the same sample, sequenced in a study of blood T cell repertoires in COVID-19. Measured with immunoSEQ multiplex PCR; TCRdb has only the in-frame clones, and not every one. This sample has around 160,000 clones, with 75% to 80% found just once. Sequencing was done on a sample of peripheral blood. Every receptor here comes from a woman over 75 with acute or convalescent COVID-19.

Points on this clone: At one end the junction does not follow the germline gene, possibly because of a read error. The CDR3 DNA reads as TGCGCCAGCAGGCAAGAGAGGGGCGGAGGGCTTGAGACCCAGTACTTC. Translation: CASRQERGGGLETQYF. The V and J genes are TRBV4-1 and TRBJ2-5; TRBD2 might be the D (6 bases). Germline loops: CDR1 MGHRA, CDR2 YSYEKL. This CDR3 spans 16 amino acids.

The chain recombines TRBV6-5 with TRBJ1-1; tentative D call: TRBD1 (6 bases). This CDR3 has 16 residues. Germline V gene lookup returns CDR1 MNHEY and CDR2 SVGAGI. Trimming shortened V by 2 bases and J by 1 base, and 14 bases separated the two germline ends. CDR3 sequence reads: CASSYTAGAGNTEAFF. The CDR3 region has the DNA TGTGCCAGCAGTTACACCGCGGGGGCTGGGAACACTGAAGCTTTCTTT.

The chain employs TRBV28 and TRBJ1-2; D may be TRBD1 (5 bases). CDR3 length equals 16 residues. Trimming left V 5 bases short and J 3 bases short, with 19 bases between. Germline lookup yields CDR1 MDHEN and CDR2 SYDVKM. CDR3 nucleotide sequence: TGTGCCAGCAGTGCCTTCACAGGTTACGGATACTATGGCTACACCTTC. Residues: CASSAFTGYGYYGYTF.

The chain is built from TRBV7-9 and TRBJ2-1; 9 nucleotides align to TRBD2. This CDR3 has 15 residues. Germline V gene data show CDR1 as SEHNR and CDR2 as FQNEAQ (reference sequence). The V and J ends lost 1 base and 7 bases, in that order; junction bases with no gene match: 5. The CDR3 region is CASSLVPSGTNEQFF. The CDR3 coding sequence is TGTGCCAGCAGCTTAGTGCCTAGCGGGACTAATGAGCAGTTCTTC.

CDR3 amino acids: CASSPRTAANSPLHF. CDR3 sequence (DNA): TGTGCCAGCAGCCCCCGGACAGCCGCTAATTCACCCCTCCACTTT. The chain is built from TRBV14 and TRBJ1-6; D is possibly TRBD1 (6 bases). The V end lost 4 bases, the J end lost 6 bases, and 13 bases lay between the germline ends. Germline CDR1 SGHDN, CDR2 FVKESK. This CDR3 spans 15 amino acids.

The chain recombines TRBV28 with TRBJ1-2; TRBD1 agrees at 7 bases. The V segment lost 5 bases and the J segment 5 bases; nucleotides outside the gene matches: 8. Germline CDR1 is MDHEN and CDR2 is SYDVKM. CDR3 size: 14 residues. In DNA, the CDR3 is TGTGCCAGCAGTCTAACTAGGGGGCCGTATGGCTACACCTTC. Translated, it gives CASSLTRGPYGYTF.

This chain links TRBV6-2 or TRBV6-3 with TRBJ2-7; the D gene is possibly TRBD2 (5 bases). The CDR3 loop spans 13 amino acids. V was cut by 6 bases and J by 6 bases, with 15 bases left in between. From germline, CDR1 is MNHEY and CDR2 SVGEGT. The CDR3 reads CASSPPGGLEQYF. CDR3 in DNA: TGTGCCAGCAGCCCCCCGGGCGGGCTCGAGCAGTACTTC.

In its sample, this clone was seen once. The chain carries TRBV7-3 and TRBJ1-2; D is uncertain. The V gene's germline CDR1 is SGHTA and CDR2 FQGTGA. The CDR3 totals 13 residues. Deletions cut 5 bases from V and 8 bases from J, with 15 bases between. The CDR3 here is CASSPGEGGGYTF. The CDR3 region has the DNA TGTGCCAGCAGCCCAGGTGAAGGAGGAGGCTACACCTTC.

The genes are TRBV24-1 and TRBJ2-1, with D perhaps TRBD1 (5 bases). CDR1 and CDR2 (germline): KGHDR, SFDVKD. Trimming shortened V by 7 bases and J by 7 bases, and 19 bases separated the two germline ends. CDR3 size: 15 residues. The CDR3 DNA is TGTGCCACCAGGGCGACGGCAGGGAAGAGTAATGAGCAGTTCTTC. Its protein product is CATRATAGKSNEQFF.

The V call is TRBV10-1, the J call TRBJ2-6; a possible D gene is TRBD1 (5 bases). In germline, CDR1 is WNHNN, CDR2 SYGVQD (reference sequence). The germline V and J ends were trimmed by 10 bases and 0 bases, with 25 bases remaining between them. The CDR3 runs 19 residues. The CDR3 here is CAIPKRGVAHVSGANVLTF. CDR3 nucleotide sequence: TGCGCCATACCCAAAAGGGGCGTTGCGCACGTCTCTGGGGCCAACGTCCTGACTTTC.

This chain uses TRBV3-1 (or the pseudogene TRBV3-2) with TRBJ2-5, with 8 nucleotides matching TRBD2. The germline CDR1 and CDR2 sequences are LGHDT and YNNKEL (reference sequence). V shed 4 bases, J shed 4 bases, and the junction held 5 bases outside the gene matches. This CDR3 region has 14 residues. In DNA form, the CDR3 reads TGTGCCAGCAGCCCTCCCGGGACTAGAGAGACCCAGTACTTC. Protein: CASSPPGTRETQYF.

CDR3 loop: CASSEALRRITLFYF. The DNA for the CDR3 is TGTGCCAGCAGTGAAGCGCTCAGGCGTATCACCCTCTTTTACTTC. The chain links TRBV2 to TRBJ2-7; D gene uncertain. This CDR3 comprises 15 residues. V was cut by 0 bases and J by 13 bases, with 22 bases left in between. Germline CDR1 reads SNHLY; CDR2 reads FYNNEI.

The gene calls are TRBV29-1 and TRBJ1-2; 8 positions agree with TRBD1. The CDR3 runs to 13 residues. V gave up 6 bases and J gave up 4 bases; unmatched junction bases: 7. Germline V gives CDR1 SQVTM, CDR2 ANQGSEA. As DNA, the CDR3 is TGCAGCGTAGGCTGGACAGGGCGCTATGGCTACACCTTC. Its translation is CSVGWTGRYGYTF.

This clone was found a few times. The V and J genes are TRBV21-1 and TRBJ1-5; the DNA was not used to check the table's D call, TRBD1. TRBV21-1 is assigned pseudogene status. The CDR3 contains 15 residues. CDR3 in DNA: TGTGCCAGCAGCTTAAAGGACACAACAAATCAGCCCCAGCATTTT. Amino acids: CASSLKDTTNQPQHF.

This clone appeared once. V usage is TRBV30 and J usage is TRBJ2-5; 9 nucleotides match TRBD1. The germline V gene encodes CDR1 GTSNPN and CDR2 SVGIG (reference sequence). The CDR3 has 15 residues. The V gene end was trimmed by 4 bases and the J gene end by 2 bases; junction bases not matched to a gene: 8. The CDR3 is CAWTWNRGPQETQYF. The CDR3 DNA reads TGTGCCTGGACCTGGAACAGGGGGCCACAAGAGACCCAGTACTTC. The complete variable domain, with remaining parts taken from reference TRBV30 and TRBJ2-5, reads SQTIHQWPATLVQPVGSPLSLECTVEGTSNPNLYWYRQAAGRGLQLLFYSVGIGQISSEVPQNLSASRPQDRQFILSSKKLLLSDSGFYLCAWTWNRGPQETQYFGPGTRLLVL.